Shown below are 22 T cell receptor beta chains from a single sample sequenced in a study of blood T cells in healthy people across ages. Then a second PCR, running about 6 to 12 cycles, was carried out with a sample-barcoded 5' primer and a J-beta primer mix. TCRdb analysed the 5' RACE reads with MiXCR anew, one entry per CDR3 protein. The repertoire holds around 1.5 million distinct CDR3 sequences, with 59% as singletons. The sequenced sample was blood. The receptor set was obtained from a man aged 18 to 29 in good health.

The chain recombines TRBV21-1 with TRBJ2-5; TRBD1, the table's D call, lacks a check against the DNA. TRBV21-1 is termed a pseudogene. The CDR3 sequence is 13 residues long. The CDR3 nucleotides read TGTGCCAGCACAAGGGACGCTCAAGAGACCCAGTACTTC. Amino acids: CASTRDAQETQYF.

CDR3 region: CASRPPPTNYGYTF. CDR3 coding DNA: TGTGCCAGCAGACCCCCACCTACTAACTATGGCTACACCTTC. The genes are TRBV6-2 or TRBV6-3 and TRBJ1-2; D ambiguous. Germline V CDR1 and CDR2: MNHEY, SVGEGT. Trimming took off 6 bases at V and 0 bases at J, with 11 bases between the two ends. The CDR3 runs to 14 residues.

The chain carries TRBV12-3 or TRBV12-4 and TRBJ2-1; perhaps D is TRBD1 or TRBD2 (5 bases each). There are 13 residues in the CDR3. The V gene lost 4 bases and the J gene lost 6 bases, with 10 bases spanning the gap. CDR3 nucleotide sequence: TGTGCCAGCAGTTGGGACGAATCCAATGAGCAGTTCTTC. It is translated as CASSWDESNEQFF.

The gene calls are TRBV15 and TRBJ2-7, with 10 bases lining up with TRBD2. V was pared by 4 bases and J by 4 bases, with 4 bases of the junction left unmatched. This CDR3 is 14 amino acids long. The V gene's germline CDR1 is LNHNV and CDR2 YYDKDF (reference sequence). As DNA, the CDR3 is TGTGCCACCAGCACTAGCGGGAGAGAATACGAGCAGTACTTC. Translating it yields CATSTSGREYEQYF. The full variable domain, in which reference TRBV15 and TRBJ2-7 provide the parts outside the CDR3, is DAMVIQNPRYQVTQFGKPVTLSCSQTLNHNVMYWYQQKSSQAPKLLFHYYDKDFNNEADTPDNFQSRRPNTSFCFLDIRSPGLGDTAMYLCATSTSGREYEQYFGPGTRLTVT.

The chain recombines TRBV6-1 with TRBJ1-5; D is possibly TRBD1 (5 bases). The CDR3 totals 17 residues. CDR1 and CDR2 (germline): MNHNS, SASEGT. Deletions cut 8 bases from V and 0 bases from J, with 20 bases between. The chain's CDR3 is CASLDRGGGYSNQPQHF. CDR3 coding DNA: TGTGCCAGCCTTGACCGTGGGGGAGGATATAGCAATCAGCCCCAGCATTTT.

This clonotype was detected only a few times. The V gene is TRBV12-3 or TRBV12-4, the J gene TRBJ1-1; 7 bases align to TRBD1. J lost 4 bases, V lost 4 bases, and 9 bases had no gene match. This CDR3 contains 15 residues. CDR3 sequence: CASSSPDRVSTEAFF. CDR3 coding DNA: TGTGCCAGCAGTTCCCCCGACAGGGTGAGCACTGAAGCTTTCTTT.

Note on this clonotype: A junction end diverges from the germline sequence, so it may reflect a read error. V and J are TRBV6-2 or TRBV6-3 and TRBJ2-1; unclear D gene. The CDR3 spans 11 residues. Germline loops: CDR1 MNHEY, CDR2 SVGEGT. The CDR3 nucleotides are TGTGTCAGCATTAGACACAATGAGCAGTTCTTC. Amino acid sequence: CVSIRHNEQFF.

The chain combines TRBV28 with TRBJ2-3; 9 bases fit TRBD2. With 3 bases clipped from V and 5 bases from J, the junction kept 3 bases outside the gene matches. CDR1 and CDR2 (germline): MDHEN, SYDVKM. This CDR3 has 14 residues. CDR3 nucleotides: TGTGCCAGCAGTTTGCGGGGGGGCGTAGATACGCAGTATTTT. It specifies CASSLRGGVDTQYF.

The genes are TRBV12-3 or TRBV12-4 and TRBJ1-1; TRBD1 might be the D (6 bases). This CDR3 has 16 amino acids. V lost 3 bases to trimming and J lost 4 bases, with 18 bases between them. The CDR3 region is CASSLWDTRGSTEAFF. The DNA of the CDR3 is TGTGCCAGCAGTTTGTGGGACACCCGAGGTAGCACTGAAGCTTTCTTT.

The rearrangement links TRBV11-1 to TRBJ2-1; the match to TRBD2 covers 14 bases. The germline CDR1 and CDR2 sequences are SGHAT and FQDESV (reference sequence). Trimming cost V 5 bases and J 7 bases; bases outside gene matches: 7. This CDR3 contains 16 residues. In nucleotides, the CDR3 is TGTGCCAGCAGCGCCGCGACTAGCGGGAGGGGGAATGAGCAGTTCTTC. Translation gives CASSAATSGRGNEQFF.

The chain couples TRBV9 to TRBJ2-5; 10 bases match TRBD2. The end of the DNA aligns better with TRBJ2-7, so the J call may be wrong. The CDR3 covers 16 residues. Germline V lookup: CDR1 SGDLS, CDR2 YYNGEE. For the CDR3, the DNA is TGTGCCAGCAGCTTGGGCGGACTAGCGGTTCTTTACGAGCAGTACTTC. This codes for CASSLGGLAVLYEQYF.

Points on this clonotype: At one end, the junction sequence differs from germline, possibly due to a read error. The gene calls are TRBV20-1 and TRBJ2-4; D possibly corresponds to TRBD1 (6 bases). The J call may be wrong; the DNA end is better matched by TRBJ2-7. The germline V gene encodes CDR1 DFQATT and CDR2 SNEGSKA (reference sequence). This CDR3 spans 14 amino acids. Here the CDR3 reads CCATDTGSHYEQYF. CDR3 DNA sequence: TGCTGTGCCACCGATACAGGGTCTCATTACGAGCAGTACTTC.

V gene TRBV7-9 combines with J gene TRBJ2-1; D may match TRBD1 or TRBD2 (6 bases each). CDR1 is SEHNR, CDR2 FQNEAQ, per germline (reference sequence). The CDR3 length is 12 residues. Trimming took off 8 bases at V and 10 bases at J, with 15 bases between the two ends. CDR3 sequence (DNA): TGTGCCAGCGACTTAGGGGGGTGGGAGCAGTTCTTC. Residues: CASDLGGWEQFF.

The chain uses TRBV20-1 and TRBJ2-1; 7 bases map to TRBD2. TRBJ2-7 matches the DNA end more closely, so the J call is doubtful. This CDR3 is 15 amino acids long. Germline CDR1 and CDR2: DFQATT and SNEGSKA (reference sequence). The CDR3 loop is CSALGGGGGYNEQYF. The CDR3 DNA follows: TGCAGTGCACTCGGCGGGGGTGGGGGTTACAATGAGCAGTACTTC.

V and J are TRBV9 and TRBJ2-3; D may correspond to TRBD1 or TRBD2 (5 bases each). Deletions cut 3 bases from V and 0 bases from J, with 11 bases between. Germline assignment: CDR1 SGDLS and CDR2 YYNGEE. CDR3 length: 15 residues. CDR3 sequence: CASSGDGLSTDTQYF. CDR3 nucleotide sequence: TGTGCCAGCAGCGGGGACGGCCTAAGCACAGATACGCAGTATTTT.

About this clonotype itself: The junction differs from germline at one of its ends, possibly a read error. The V gene is TRBV28, the J gene TRBJ2-1; D perhaps matches TRBD2 (6 bases). The CDR3 contains 14 residues. Germline V lookup: CDR1 MDHEN, CDR2 SYDVKM. DNA for the CDR3: TGTTCCAGCAGTTGGGTAGCGGCCTACAATGAGCAGTTCTTC. Its protein product is CSSSWVAAYNEQFF.

Only one count was recorded for this clonotype. This sequence joins TRBV12-3 or TRBV12-4 and TRBJ2-7, with 7 bases identical to TRBD1. Trimming removed 6 bases from V and 7 bases from J; junction bases left unmatched: 12. The CDR3 spans 14 residues. The DNA for the CDR3 is TGTGCCAGCAGACGGGACAGAACCTTTCAAGAGCAGTACTTC. It translates to CASRRDRTFQEQYF.

This clonotype came up a few times. The chain links TRBV29-1 to TRBJ2-5; TRBD2 aligns across 11 bases. Unmatched junction bases numbered 8, after V lost 7 bases and J lost 7 bases. The CDR3 loop spans 13 amino acids. The germline gives CDR1 SQVTM, CDR2 ANQGSEA. CDR3 sequence: CSGSGLAARTQYF. The DNA for the CDR3 is TGCAGCGGATCGGGACTAGCGGCAAGGACCCAGTACTTC.

The J gene is TRBJ2-5, the V gene TRBV10-3; no definite D call. Germline CDR1 and CDR2: ENHRY and SYGVKD. The CDR3 has 11 amino acids. Trimming shortened V by 2 bases and J by 7 bases, and 5 bases separated the two germline ends. CDR3 coding DNA: TGTGCCATCAGTGAGGGGTGGACCCAGTACTTC. Amino acid sequence: CAISEGWTQYF.

The chain uses TRBV27 and TRBJ2-7, with 8 bases that match TRBD1. CDR1 is MNHEY, CDR2 SMNVEV, per germline (reference sequence). V lost 7 bases and J lost 0; bases outside the gene matches: 5. The CDR3 contains 14 residues. CDR3 bases: TGTGCCAGCAAGAACAGGGGGAGCTCCTACGAGCAGTACTTC. As protein: CASKNRGSSYEQYF.

The genes are TRBV6-2 or TRBV6-3 and TRBJ2-3, with D perhaps being TRBD1 or TRBD2 (5 bases each). Deletions cut 8 bases from V and 0 bases from J, with 21 bases between. CDR1 and CDR2 (germline): MNHEY, SVGEGT. CDR3 length: 17 amino acids. Here the CDR3 reads CASGHKAPGRSTDTQYF. The CDR3, as DNA: TGTGCCAGCGGTCATAAAGCACCGGGACGTAGCACAGATACGCAGTATTTT.

This clonotype appeared a few times. The chain recombines TRBV5-1 with TRBJ2-7, with D maybe TRBD1 (5 bases). The CDR3 covers 16 residues. CDR1 and CDR2 from the germline V gene are SGHRS and YFSETQ. V was clipped by 4 bases and J by 1 base, with 18 bases between them. CDR3 nucleotide sequence: TGCGCCAGCAGCCCGAGAGCAGGGATTAGTTCCTACGAGCAGTACTTC. It codes for CASSPRAGISSYEQYF.